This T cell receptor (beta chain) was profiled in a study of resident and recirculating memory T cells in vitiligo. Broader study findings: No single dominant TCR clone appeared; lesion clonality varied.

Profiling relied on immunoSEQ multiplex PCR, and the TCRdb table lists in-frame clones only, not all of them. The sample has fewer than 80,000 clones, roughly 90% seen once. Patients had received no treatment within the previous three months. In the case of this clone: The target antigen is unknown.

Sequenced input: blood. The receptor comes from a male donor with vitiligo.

CDR3 bases: TGTGCCAGCAGTTCGCCCATGACAGGGCAAGAGACCCAGTACTTC. Protein: CASSSPMTGQETQYF. This chain links TRBV28 with TRBJ2-5, with TRBD1 matching 7 bases. The junction had 7 bases not matched to a gene; V was cut back by 4 bases and J by 2 bases. Germline V gene lookup returns CDR1 MDHEN and CDR2 SYDVKM. CDR3 size: 15 residues.